The 29 T cell receptor beta chains given below trace back to one sample, sequenced in a study of graft-versus-host responses after intestinal transplantation. The assay was immunoSEQ multiplex PCR, and TCRdb's table has in-frame clones only and misses some. The sample records 5,000 to 7,500 clones, roughly four fifths being singletons. Graft samples were processed, releasing intraepithelial and lamina propria lymphocytes. The source was ileum tissue, collected just under 310 days after intestinal transplant. The origin of the receptors is a human patient who received an intestinal transplant, so some T cells may come from the graft donor.

The V gene is TRBV7-9, the J gene TRBJ2-1; D unclear. CDR3 length: 13 residues. CDR1 SEHNR and CDR2 FQNEAQ come from the germline V gene (reference sequence). Trimming shortened V by 6 bases and J by 3 bases, and 9 bases separated the two germline ends. The CDR3 bases are TGTGCCAGCAGACCCTGGTACTACAATGAGCAGTTCTTC. It codes for CASRPWYYNEQFF.

This clone was picked up a small number of times. This chain uses TRBV7-2 with TRBJ2-7; 8 bases are a match to TRBD1. The CDR3 runs 15 residues. The J segment lost 2 bases and the V segment lost 5 bases, leaving 8 bases of the junction unmatched. The V gene's germline CDR1 is SGHTA and CDR2 FQGNSA. DNA for the CDR3: TGTGCCAGCAGCAAACCGGGACAGGATACCTACGAGCAGTACTTC. This gives the protein CASSKPGQDTYEQYF.

This chain links TRBV4-2 with TRBJ2-5; 14 bases agree with TRBD2. CDR1 LGHNA and CDR2 YNFKEQ come from the germline V gene. The CDR3 is 18 amino acids. Trimming cost V 4 bases and J 1 base; bases outside gene matches: 8. The CDR3 DNA reads as TGTGCCAGCAGCCCCGGACTAGCGGGAGGTTTGGCCCAAGAGACCCAGTACTTC. Translating it yields CASSPGLAGGLAQETQYF.

The chain joins TRBV2 to TRBJ2-3; TRBD2 matches 10 bases. Looked up from germline, CDR1 is SNHLY and CDR2 is FYNNEI. The CDR3 has 19 residues. The V gene end was trimmed by 4 bases and the J gene end by 3 bases; junction bases not matched to a gene: 16. The CDR3 DNA reads as TGTGCCAGCAGTGGCCCCAGGAGCGGGGGGGAAATTGGGACAGATACGCAGTATTTT. Translated: CASSGPRSGGEIGTDTQYF.

The rearrangement links TRBV5-1 to TRBJ1-3; the D gene is possibly TRBD1 (5 bases). This CDR3 region has 17 residues. V lost 6 bases and J 0 bases, leaving 19 bases between the germline ends. Germline CDR1 SGHRS, CDR2 YFSETQ. The CDR3 coding sequence is TGCGCCAGCACAAGGGGACGGACCTTTTTCTCTGGAAACACCATATATTTT. Translation gives CASTRGRTFFSGNTIYF.

This clone is a singleton in its sample. The chain couples TRBV5-1 to TRBJ1-3, with TRBD1 identical over 9 bases. The CDR3 is 14 amino acids. V was pared by 5 bases and J by 4 bases, with 4 bases of the junction left unmatched. Germline CDR1 and CDR2: SGHRS and YFSETQ. The CDR3 DNA sequence: TGCGCCAGCAGGGATGGGACAGGGGGAAACACCATATATTTT. Translating it yields CASRDGTGGNTIYF.

Points on this clone: In the same sample, other DNA sequences code for this CDR3. The rearrangement uses TRBV19 and TRBJ1-4; 12 positions agree with TRBD1. The CDR3 has 19 amino acids. Germline V gene lookup returns CDR1 LNHDA and CDR2 SQIVND (reference sequence). Losses at the gene ends were 4 bases for V and 0 bases for J; bases not matched to a gene: 9. CDR3 in amino acids: CASSKEGTGGPATNEKLFF. The DNA for the CDR3 is TGTGCCAGTAGTAAAGAGGGGACAGGGGGCCCTGCAACTAATGAAAAACTGTTTTTT.

The chain links TRBV9 to TRBJ2-1; 10 bases line up with TRBD2. The CDR3 is 16 amino acids. J was trimmed by 4 bases and V by 1 base; bases with no gene match: 5. Germline V gene data show CDR1 as SGDLS and CDR2 as YYNGEE. The CDR3 protein is CASSVNLAGEYNEQFF. The CDR3 DNA is TGTGCCAGCAGCGTAAACCTAGCGGGGGAATACAATGAGCAGTTCTTC.

The rearrangement uses TRBV5-8 and TRBJ2-1; 7 nucleotides match TRBD2. Germline CDR1 and CDR2: SGHTS and YDEGEE. With V trimmed by 3 bases and J by 8 bases, 26 bases remained unmatched. The CDR3 runs 20 residues. Here the CDR3 reads CASSYDFTGWTRTGPDEQFF. In DNA, the CDR3 is TGTGCCAGCAGCTATGATTTCACTGGCTGGACTAGAACCGGTCCCGATGAGCAGTTCTTC.

This clone was seen a handful of times. The J gene is TRBJ2-1, the V gene TRBV9; D is perhaps TRBD1 or TRBD2 (5 bases each). The CDR3 runs 15 residues. Trimming removed 0 bases from V and 5 bases from J, with 12 bases in between. Germline V CDR1 and CDR2: SGDLS, YYNGEE. The CDR3 bases are TGTGCCAGCAGCGTAGACGGGACCCAAAACAATGAGCAGTTCTTC. Translating it yields CASSVDGTQNNEQFF.

A remark on this clone: Other DNA variants within this sample encode the same CDR3. V gene TRBV6-5 combines with J gene TRBJ1-2, with 9 positions matching TRBD1. CDR3 length equals 14 residues. The V gene's germline CDR1 is MNHEY and CDR2 SVGAGI. Trimming removed 2 bases from V and 4 bases from J; junction bases left unmatched: 2. CDR3 DNA: TGTGCCAGCAGTTACCGACAGGGGGGCTATGGCTACACCTTC. Encoded protein: CASSYRQGGYGYTF.

The CDR3 DNA follows: TGTGCCAGCAGTGAAGAAGAAGGGACAGGGGCAGATACGCAGTATTTT. It translates to CASSEEEGTGADTQYF. J is TRBJ2-3 and V is TRBV6-1, with 10 bases fitting TRBD1. Germline V gives CDR1 MNHNS, CDR2 SASEGT. With 1 base clipped from V and 4 bases from J, the junction kept 5 bases outside the gene matches. The CDR3 is made up of 16 amino acids.

The rearrangement links TRBV9 to TRBJ2-1; TRBD2 matches 7 bases. The trim removed 4 bases at V and 1 base at J, leaving 14 bases unmatched. CDR1 and CDR2 from the germline V gene are SGDLS and YYNGEE. This CDR3 contains 18 residues. CDR3 residues: CASSPPGGSGLSYNEQFF. Written as DNA, the CDR3 is TGTGCCAGCAGCCCACCCGGGGGGAGCGGGTTGTCCTACAATGAGCAGTTCTTC.

The J gene is TRBJ1-1, the V gene TRBV19; 7 bases are shared with TRBD1. Germline V gives CDR1 LNHDA, CDR2 SQIVND (reference sequence). Trimming at V came to 1 base and at J to 4 bases, leaving 0 bases not matched to a gene. The CDR3 is made up of 13 amino acids. In DNA, the CDR3 is TGTGCCAGTAGTATAGGACAGGGCACTGAAGCTTTCTTT. Translated: CASSIGQGTEAFF.

The chain employs TRBV10-3 and TRBJ1-1, with 9 bases aligning to TRBD1. V lost 0 bases, J lost 8 bases, and 7 bases stayed unmatched. The V gene's germline CDR1 is ENHRY and CDR2 SYGVKD. The CDR3 has 15 residues. This CDR3 is CAISESKGQGSEAFF. In nucleotides, the CDR3 is TGTGCCATCAGTGAGTCCAAGGGACAGGGATCGGAAGCTTTCTTT.

The V call is TRBV2, the J call TRBJ2-3; 8 bases agree with TRBD1. Germline V gives CDR1 SNHLY, CDR2 FYNNEI. Trimming cost V 4 bases and J 4 bases; bases outside gene matches: 7. This CDR3 is 15 amino acids long. The CDR3 region is CASSAPGQGADTQYF. In DNA, the CDR3 is TGTGCCAGCAGTGCCCCAGGACAGGGTGCAGATACGCAGTATTTT.

This chain joins TRBV6-1 and TRBJ1-2, with 7 positions matching TRBD1. The CDR3 runs to 14 residues. Trimming took 0 bases from V and 2 from J; bases not matched to a gene: 0. CDR1 MNHNS and CDR2 SASEGT come from the germline V gene. CDR3 in amino acids: CASSEADRNYGYTF. The CDR3 bases are TGTGCCAGCAGTGAAGCGGACAGGAACTATGGCTACACCTTC.

The rearrangement links TRBV28 to TRBJ1-1; no definite D call. V lost 3 bases, J lost 1 base, and 6 bases lay in between. Germline CDR1 and CDR2: MDHEN and SYDVKM. There are 13 residues in the CDR3. This CDR3 reads CASSFGKNTEAFF. The CDR3 DNA sequence: TGTGCCAGCAGTTTTGGCAAGAACACTGAAGCTTTCTTT.

V usage is TRBV7-6 and J usage is TRBJ2-7; D may correspond to TRBD1 or TRBD2 (5 bases each). CDR1 SGHVS and CDR2 FNYEAQ come from the germline V gene. The CDR3 totals 15 residues. Trimming cost V 4 bases and J 3 bases, with 16 bases left between them. CDR3 sequence: CASSYWSGTVYEQYF. Written as DNA, the CDR3 is TGTGCCAGCAGCTATTGGTCCGGGACGGTCTACGAGCAGTACTTC.

This rearrangement joins TRBV18 to TRBJ2-2, with D perhaps TRBD2 (7 bases). Between the trimmed V and J ends, which lost 3 bases and 4 bases, there was a span of 15 bases. There are 16 residues in the CDR3. CDR1 is KGHSH, CDR2 LQKENI, per germline. In DNA, the CDR3 is TGTGCCAGCTCACCGCCCGGGGGGCAGGGCACCGGGGAGCTGTTTTTT. Its translation is CASSPPGGQGTGELFF.

V is TRBV5-1 and J is TRBJ1-2; tentative D call: TRBD1 (6 bases). The CDR3 contains 14 residues. From germline, CDR1 is SGHRS and CDR2 YFSETQ. V was shortened by 1 base and J by 8 bases, with 15 bases between the two germline ends. CDR3 coding DNA: TGCGCCAGCAGCTTGAGGTCTGGACAGTGGGGCTACACCTTC. Amino acid sequence: CASSLRSGQWGYTF.

This clone showed up just a few times. This chain uses TRBV15 with TRBJ2-3; D is perhaps TRBD1 or TRBD2 (5 bases each). Trimming shortened V by 1 base and J by 3 bases, and 14 bases separated the two germline ends. This CDR3 region has 16 residues. CDR1 is LNHNV and CDR2 is YYDKDF in the germline V gene (reference sequence). The CDR3 loop reads CATSRVWPGRTDTQYF. The CDR3 DNA reads TGTGCCACCAGCAGAGTTTGGCCAGGGAGAACAGATACGCAGTATTTT.

The rearrangement links TRBV5-1 to TRBJ2-5; D unresolved. Between the trimmed V and J ends, which lost 0 bases and 2 bases, there was a span of 2 bases. The CDR3 runs to 12 residues. Germline V lookup: CDR1 SGHRS, CDR2 YFSETQ. The CDR3 here is CASSLEQETQYF. DNA for the CDR3: TGCGCCAGCAGCTTGGAACAAGAGACCCAGTACTTC.

The V and J genes are TRBV6-5 and TRBJ2-1; 8 positions match TRBD2. V was clipped by 1 base and J by 5 bases; unmatched bases: 4. The CDR3 extends over 15 amino acids. CDR1 and CDR2 (germline): MNHEY, SVGAGI. CDR3 bases: TGTGCCAGCAGTTACTATAGCGGGATAGACAATGAGCAGTTCTTC. This codes for CASSYYSGIDNEQFF.

The CDR3 protein is CASSQSWQGVPETQYF. DNA for the CDR3: TGCGCCAGCAGTCAATCTTGGCAGGGCGTCCCAGAGACCCAGTACTTC. The chain combines TRBV23-1 with TRBJ2-5, with a tentative D call TRBD1 (5 bases). TRBV23-1 is reported as an ORF; its role is uncertain. The CDR3 consists of 16 residues. V gave up 0 bases and J gave up 4 bases, with 15 bases separating them.

The rearrangement links TRBV11-2 to TRBJ2-3; 8 bases are shared with TRBD2. With V trimmed by 5 bases and J by 2 bases, 9 bases remained unmatched. This CDR3 spans 16 amino acids. Germline V gene sequence: CDR1 SGHAT, CDR2 FQNNGV. The CDR3 nucleotides are TGTGCCAGCAGCCCGGGCGAGCGGGAGTTCACAGATACGCAGTATTTT. It encodes CASSPGEREFTDTQYF.

The chain uses TRBV27 and TRBJ2-2; unclear D gene. The CDR3 is 13 amino acids. Germline assignment: CDR1 MNHEY and CDR2 SMNVEV (reference sequence). Trimming took off 4 bases at V and 13 bases at J, with 16 bases between the two ends. In DNA form, the CDR3 reads TGTGCCAGCAGTTGGGAAGGCCGCGCCGGGCTGTTTTTT. This translates into CASSWEGRAGLFF.

This clone was counted a few times. The chain couples TRBV7-2 to TRBJ2-1, with D possibly matching TRBD2 (5 bases). Looked up from germline, CDR1 is SGHTA and CDR2 is FQGNSA. Trimming cost V 6 bases and J 11 bases, with 17 bases left between them. This CDR3 region has 13 residues. CDR3 amino acids: CASSISWGDKQFF. The CDR3 DNA follows: TGTGCCAGCAGTATCAGTTGGGGAGATAAGCAGTTCTTC. Combining the CDR3 with reference TRBV7-2 and TRBJ2-1 gives the whole variable domain GAGVSQSPSNKVTEKGKDVELRCDPISGHTALYWYRQSLGQGLEFLIYFQGNSAPDKSGLPSDRFSAERTGGSVSTLTIQRTQQEDSAVYLCASSISWGDKQFFGPGTRLTVL.

The chain combines TRBV6-1 with TRBJ1-2; D is perhaps TRBD1 (6 bases). Germline CDR1 is MNHNS and CDR2 is SASEGT. The CDR3 runs to 12 residues. V lost 6 bases, J lost 7 bases, and 12 bases lay in between. CDR3 bases: TGTGCCAGCAGACAGGGCTCCGGTGGCTACACCTTC. It encodes CASRQGSGGYTF.